The clone carrying this TCR beta chain was seen a few times. Patients were excluded for uncontrolled infection, other autoimmune disease, pregnancy or lactation. PBMCs stemmed from less than 13 ml fresh peripheral blood. The sample belongs to a study of T cells in Graves' hyperthyroidism and ophthalmopathy. This CDR3 contains 16 residues. The V end was cut by 5 bases, the J end by 2 bases, with 16 bases between. Looked up from germline, CDR1 is SGHTA and CDR2 is FQGNSA. It was RNA transcripts that yielded the amplified TCR beta CDR3 regions. With the HTBI primer set, the TCR CDR3 went through a first round of RT-PCR. TCRdb reanalysed the multiplex PCR reads using MiXCR and keeps one entry per CDR3 protein. The sample contains 300,000 to 400,000 distinct CDR3 sequences, 18% of which appear only once.

The rearrangement links TRBV7-2 to TRBJ2-4; the D is unclear. The receptor comes from a man younger than 35 with Graves' ophthalmopathy. Material for sequencing was blood. CDR3 loop: CASSNIKEFPKNIQYF. In nucleotides, the CDR3 is TGTGCCAGCAGCAACATCAAGGAGTTCCCCAAAAACATTCAGTACTTC. Together with reference TRBV7-2 and TRBJ2-4, the CDR3 gives the full variable domain: GAGVSQSPSNKVTEKGKDVELRCDPISGHTALYWYRQSLGQGLEFLIYFQGNSAPDKSGLPSDRFSAERTGGSVSTLTIQRTQQEDSAVYLCASSNIKEFPKNIQYFGAGTRLSVL.